The 26 T cell receptor beta chains below were found in one sample sequenced in a study of shared clonotypes between healthy human individuals. Here immunoSEQ multiplex PCR was the method, and the copy in TCRdb shows in-frame clones only, minus some. This sample has a few million clones, with around 90% found just once. What was sequenced was naive CD4+ T cells sorted from blood. Subset noted: CD45RA+ positively selected. Receptor source: a man between 18 and 29 years old in good health.

Comments on this clone: This same CDR3 is encoded by further DNA sequences in the sample. V is TRBV2 and J is TRBJ2-7, with D hard to call. CDR1 is SNHLY and CDR2 is FYNNEI in the germline V gene. V lost 3 bases and J 4 bases, leaving 4 bases between the germline ends. This CDR3 spans 11 amino acids. CDR3 coding DNA: TGTGCCAGCAGTGAGATGTACGAGCAGTACTTC. Translating gives CASSEMYEQYF.

The V gene is TRBV27, the J gene TRBJ2-5; the D call may be TRBD1 or TRBD2 (5 bases each). In germline, CDR1 is MNHEY, CDR2 SMNVEV (reference sequence). Between the trimmed V and J ends, which lost 1 base and 5 bases, there was a span of 11 bases. The CDR3 contains 14 residues. Here the CDR3 reads CASSLWGEGETQYF. The CDR3, as DNA: TGTGCCAGCAGTTTATGGGGCGAGGGGGAGACCCAGTACTTC.

This rearrangement joins TRBV6-5 to TRBJ2-3; D ambiguous. Germline CDR1 and CDR2: MNHEY and SVGAGI. This CDR3 has 13 residues. The ends were cut back, 0 bases at V and 9 bases at J, with 10 bases in the middle. CDR3 loop: CASSYSSQGTQYF. The CDR3 nucleotides read TGTGCCAGCAGTTACTCGAGTCAAGGAACGCAGTATTTT.

This chain joins TRBV11-2 and TRBJ2-5, with 8 bases matching TRBD2. CDR3 length: 15 residues. Looked up from germline, CDR1 is SGHAT and CDR2 is FQNNGV. The ends lost 5 bases at V and 2 bases at J; junction bases unmatched: 7. The DNA of the CDR3 is TGTGCCAGCAGCCTCGGGAGGGACGGGCAAGAGACCCAGTACTTC. Translating it yields CASSLGRDGQETQYF. The variable domain in full, completed from reference TRBV11-2 and TRBJ2-5, reads EAGVAQSPRYKIIEKRQSVAFWCNPISGHATLYWYQQILGQGPKLLIQFQNNGVVDDSQLPKDRFSAERLKGVDSTLKIQPAKLEDSAVYLCASSLGRDGQETQYFGPGTRLLVL.

This chain links TRBV5-6 with TRBJ2-4, with unresolved D. Looked up from germline, CDR1 is SGHDT and CDR2 is YYEEEE. This CDR3 contains 13 residues. V was cut by 4 bases and J by 9 bases, with 14 bases left in between. The CDR3 is CASSGWVGSIQYF. The CDR3 DNA reads as TGTGCCAGCAGCGGCTGGGTCGGAAGCATTCAGTACTTC.

The rearrangement uses TRBV4-2 and TRBJ2-2; 10 bases fit TRBD2. Germline values: CDR1 LGHNA, CDR2 YNFKEQ. This CDR3 has 16 residues. The V segment lost 2 bases and the J segment 7 bases; nucleotides outside the gene matches: 7. This chain's CDR3 is CASSQPSGGAIGELFF. The CDR3 DNA is TGTGCCAGCAGCCAACCGAGCGGGGGGGCCATCGGGGAGCTGTTTTTT.

The V call is TRBV19, the J call TRBJ1-4, with D possibly TRBD1 on 6 matching bases. V was clipped by 5 bases and J by 8 bases, with 18 bases between them. CDR1 LNHDA and CDR2 SQIVND come from the germline V gene (reference sequence). This CDR3 is built from 15 residues. CDR3 sequence: CASSGTGTSEEKLFF. Here the CDR3 DNA reads TGTGCCAGTAGTGGTACCGGGACATCTGAGGAAAAACTGTTTTTT.

The count of this clone is one. The V gene is TRBV30, the J gene TRBJ2-7, with 8 bases aligning to TRBD2. This CDR3 contains 14 residues. The junction had 8 bases not matched to a gene; V was cut back by 0 bases and J by 7 bases. The germline CDR1 and CDR2 sequences are GTSNPN and SVGIG (reference sequence). The CDR3 loop is CAWSVGGPGGEQYF. The CDR3 DNA is TGTGCCTGGAGTGTTGGGGGGCCGGGAGGGGAGCAGTACTTC. Variable domain in full (rest from reference TRBV30 and TRBJ2-7): SQTIHQWPATLVQPVGSPLSLECTVEGTSNPNLYWYRQAAGRGLQLLFYSVGIGQISSEVPQNLSASRPQDRQFILSSKKLLLSDSGFYLCAWSVGGPGGEQYFGPGTRLTVT.

V is TRBV9 and J is TRBJ2-7, with D possibly called TRBD1 or TRBD2 (8 bases each). Trimming took 3 bases from V and 5 from J, leaving 21 bases between them. The CDR3 is 16 amino acids. Germline lookup yields CDR1 SGDLS and CDR2 YYNGEE. DNA of the CDR3: TGTGCCAGCAGCGACGCAGCGGGGGCAGGGGGCGACGAGCAGTACTTC. Protein sequence: CASSDAAGAGGDEQYF. Combining the CDR3 with reference TRBV9 and TRBJ2-7 gives the whole variable domain DSGVTQTPKHLITATGQRVTLRCSPRSGDLSVYWYQQSLDQGLQFLIQYYNGEERAKGNILERFSAQQFPDLHSELNLSSLELGDSALYFCASSDAAGAGGDEQYFGPGTRLTVT.

This clone was found a few times. This sequence joins TRBV7-3 and TRBJ1-5, with D unresolved. The V end lost 7 bases, the J end lost 3 bases, and 7 bases lay between the germline ends. The CDR3 consists of 12 residues. Germline V lookup: CDR1 SGHTA, CDR2 FQGTGA. The CDR3 is CASTFSNQPQHF. In DNA, the CDR3 is TGTGCCAGCACGTTTTCCAATCAGCCCCAGCATTTT.

This sequence joins TRBV7-2 and TRBJ2-1, with TRBD2 matching over 7 bases. This CDR3 has 13 residues. V shed 11 bases and J 4 bases; nucleotides not matched to a gene: 8. The germline gives CDR1 SGHTA, CDR2 FQGNSA. The CDR3 is CAGGGSPYNEQFF. The CDR3, as DNA: TGTGCCGGGGGAGGGAGCCCATACAATGAGCAGTTCTTC.

J is TRBJ1-5 and V is TRBV11-2, with 8 bases identical to TRBD1. There are 16 residues in the CDR3. With V trimmed by 0 bases and J by 6 bases, 7 bases remained unmatched. The germline CDR1 and CDR2 sequences are SGHAT and FQNNGV. CDR3 residues: CASSLDETGAIQPQHF. CDR3 bases: TGTGCCAGCAGCTTAGATGAGACAGGGGCTATTCAGCCCCAGCATTTT.

The chain carries TRBV10-1 and TRBJ1-1; D gene unclear. Germline loops: CDR1 WNHNN, CDR2 SYGVQD (reference sequence). V dropped 5 bases and J dropped 5 bases, with 6 bases sitting between them. This CDR3 is 11 amino acids long. CDR3 region: CASSSHTEAFF. In DNA, the CDR3 is TGCGCCAGCAGTTCCCATACTGAAGCTTTCTTT.

This chain joins TRBV11-3 and TRBJ1-1, with 7 bases lining up with TRBD1. The CDR3 is 14 amino acids. Looked up from germline, CDR1 is SGHNT and CDR2 is YENEEA. CDR3 bases: TGTGCTAGGGCCCTGGGACAGAGGGACACTGAAGCTTTCTTT. Its translation: CARALGQRDTEAFF.

This clone was seen just once. The chain carries TRBV11-3 and TRBJ2-3; 15 positions match TRBD2. This CDR3 contains 19 residues. The germline gives CDR1 SGHNT, CDR2 YENEEA. V lost 3 bases to trimming and J lost 2 bases; unmatched junction nucleotides: 9. The CDR3 DNA sequence: TGTGCCAGCAGCTTTCCCTTGGGACTAGCGGGAGGCACCACAGATACGCAGTATTTT. Translated, it gives CASSFPLGLAGGTTDTQYF.

In regard to this clone: In the same sample, other DNA sequences code for this CDR3. The chain joins TRBV5-6 to TRBJ2-7; D remains ambiguous. V lost 0 bases and J 5 bases, leaving 9 bases between the germline ends. Per the germline V gene, CDR1 is SGHDT and CDR2 is YYEEEE. The length of the CDR3 is 13 residues. The CDR3 sequence: CASSLAGTHEQYF. In DNA, the CDR3 is TGTGCCAGCAGCTTGGCAGGTACCCACGAGCAGTACTTC. Complete variable domain (other parts from reference TRBV5-6 and TRBJ2-7): DAGVTQSPTHLIKTRGQQVTLRCSPKSGHDTVSWYQQALGQGPQFIFQYYEEEERQRGNFPDRFSGHQFPNYSSELNVNALLLGDSALYLCASSLAGTHEQYFGPGTRLTVT.

The chain combines TRBV29-1 with TRBJ2-7; tentative D call: TRBD1 (5 bases). Trimming left V 5 bases short and J 6 bases short, with 11 bases between. This CDR3 region has 11 residues. Germline CDR1 and CDR2: SQVTM and ANQGSEA. The CDR3 sequence is CSVLRGSEQYF. CDR3 nucleotides: TGCAGCGTTTTAAGGGGCTCCGAGCAGTACTTC.

The chain has TRBV28 and TRBJ2-4; 9 nucleotides line up with TRBD1. V lost 2 bases, J lost 8 bases, and 7 bases stayed unmatched. This CDR3 comprises 15 residues. CDR1 and CDR2 from the germline V gene are MDHEN and SYDVKM. The CDR3 sequence: CASSLTGGRGYIQYF. The CDR3 bases are TGTGCCAGCAGTTTAACAGGGGGCAGAGGTTACATTCAGTACTTC.

This chain uses TRBV9 with TRBJ1-4; possibly TRBD1 for D (5 bases). Germline loops: CDR1 SGDLS, CDR2 YYNGEE. V shed 0 bases and J shed 0 bases, with 12 bases lying between them. CDR3 size: 17 residues. In DNA, the CDR3 is TGTGCCAGCAGCGTAGGGGTAGGGACGGCAACTAATGAAAAACTGTTTTTT. Encoded protein: CASSVGVGTATNEKLFF.

The V gene is TRBV5-6, the J gene TRBJ1-2, with 8 bases that match TRBD1. J was trimmed by 6 bases and V by 4 bases; bases with no gene match: 14. Germline values: CDR1 SGHDT, CDR2 YYEEEE. This CDR3 spans 16 amino acids. This CDR3 is CASSIRTGIDLDGYTF. In DNA form, the CDR3 reads TGTGCCAGCAGCATAAGGACAGGGATCGATCTGGATGGCTACACCTTC.

This chain uses TRBV5-1 with TRBJ2-3; the D gene is possibly TRBD2 (5 bases). Germline CDR1 and CDR2: SGHRS and YFSETQ. Trimming cost V 0 bases and J 7 bases, with 12 bases left between them. The CDR3 has 14 residues. The CDR3: CASSLGRAGNTQYF. In DNA form, the CDR3 reads TGCGCCAGCAGCTTGGGTAGGGCCGGGAATACGCAGTATTTT.

The chain has TRBV6-1 and TRBJ2-1; no reliable D call. Trimming took 5 bases from V and 10 from J, leaving 6 bases between them. Germline CDR1 MNHNS, CDR2 SASEGT. The CDR3 is 10 residues long. The CDR3 coding sequence is TGTGCCAGCAGTTTCACCGAGCAGTTCTTC. Protein sequence: CASSFTEQFF.

The sample holds one count of this clone. This chain connects TRBV5-1 to TRBJ2-3; D is possibly TRBD1 or TRBD2 (6 bases each). Trimming left V 5 bases short and J 4 bases short, with 17 bases between. CDR1 is SGHRS, CDR2 YFSETQ, per germline. This CDR3 contains 15 residues. The CDR3 region has the DNA TGCGCCAGCAGACCCAACCCGGGGGCAGCAGATACGCAGTATTTT. It yields the protein CASRPNPGAADTQYF.

With regard to this clone: The same CDR3 is also encoded by other DNA sequences in this sample. The chain links TRBV6-6 to TRBJ2-3; D is uncertain. This CDR3 comprises 13 residues. Between the trimmed V and J ends, which lost 1 base and 5 bases, there was a span of 7 bases. Germline V gene sequence: CDR1 MNHNY, CDR2 SVGAGI (reference sequence). The CDR3 DNA reads as TGTGCCAGCAGTTACTACGGTGGAGATACGCAGTATTTT. The encoded protein is CASSYYGGDTQYF.

In this sample, this clone turned up a few times. J is TRBJ1-1 and V is TRBV2; D unresolved. The CDR3 has 13 amino acids. Germline V lookup: CDR1 SNHLY, CDR2 FYNNEI. Trimming pared 7 bases from V and 5 bases from J, leaving 14 bases between. CDR3 sequence reads: CASTALSRTEAFF. The CDR3 coding sequence is TGTGCCAGCACCGCGTTATCGCGAACTGAAGCTTTCTTT.

The chain has TRBV7-2 and TRBJ2-2; 7 nucleotides agree with TRBD1. Germline loops: CDR1 SGHTA, CDR2 FQGNSA. The junction had 3 bases not matched to a gene; V was cut back by 4 bases and J by 4 bases. The CDR3 contains 14 residues. CDR3 residues: CASSSGTATGELFF. The DNA for the CDR3 is TGTGCCAGCAGCTCCGGGACAGCCACCGGGGAGCTGTTTTTT.